This is a list of T cell receptor beta chains from one sample in a study of cytomegalovirus exposure and HLA in healthy donors. Only in-frame clones appear in the TCRdb table, and some are missing; sequencing was by immunoSEQ multiplex PCR. The sample records 70,000 or so clones, about 70% being singletons. The sequenced sample consisted of PBMCs. The receptors come from a woman under 40 in good health and CMV-seronegative. Each CDR3 is given with its conserved first and last residue.

V gene	CDR3 protein
TRBV27	CASSQSGTPPRRSLHF
TRBV19	CASSIAPISTRSVENEQFF
TRBV29-1	CSVIPGQGELNEQYF
TRBV10-2	CASSESGLAGGHTGELFF
TRBV30	CAWSGGYEQYF
TRBV5-6	CASSLETGASATQYF
TRBV2	CASSVLAVTDTQYF
TRBV15	CATSRGGANNEQFF
TRBV18	CASSPKAGTGQHEQYF
TRBV7-9	CASSSPRQENTEAFF
TRBV19	CASSMQKNEQFF
TRBV6-5	CASSYSRTGRQLFF
TRBV6-1	CASSGQGGQPQHF
TRBV5-1	CASSFILDQTTQYF
TRBV11-1	CASRQFRQPTYEQYF
TRBV6-1	CASSELTGAEQYF
TRBV30	CAWTVVLNTIYF
TRBV5-1	CASSSLAGAKDEQYF
TRBV5-5	CASRLAPRAGELFF
TRBV5-6	CASSSQGGGAYNEQFF
TRBV7-9	CASGRGGADTQYF
TRBV7-9	CASSRREGGEAFF
TRBV6-5	CASSYSGDRGSPLHF
TRBV18	CASSSNRDGQPQHF
TRBV7-6	CASSPEQGTDYEQYF
TRBV18	CASSGAVRGGDGYTF
TRBV9	CASGLAGVNEQFF
TRBV12-5	CASTTGIGNQPQHF
TRBV10-1	CASSERVAGIYTDTQYF